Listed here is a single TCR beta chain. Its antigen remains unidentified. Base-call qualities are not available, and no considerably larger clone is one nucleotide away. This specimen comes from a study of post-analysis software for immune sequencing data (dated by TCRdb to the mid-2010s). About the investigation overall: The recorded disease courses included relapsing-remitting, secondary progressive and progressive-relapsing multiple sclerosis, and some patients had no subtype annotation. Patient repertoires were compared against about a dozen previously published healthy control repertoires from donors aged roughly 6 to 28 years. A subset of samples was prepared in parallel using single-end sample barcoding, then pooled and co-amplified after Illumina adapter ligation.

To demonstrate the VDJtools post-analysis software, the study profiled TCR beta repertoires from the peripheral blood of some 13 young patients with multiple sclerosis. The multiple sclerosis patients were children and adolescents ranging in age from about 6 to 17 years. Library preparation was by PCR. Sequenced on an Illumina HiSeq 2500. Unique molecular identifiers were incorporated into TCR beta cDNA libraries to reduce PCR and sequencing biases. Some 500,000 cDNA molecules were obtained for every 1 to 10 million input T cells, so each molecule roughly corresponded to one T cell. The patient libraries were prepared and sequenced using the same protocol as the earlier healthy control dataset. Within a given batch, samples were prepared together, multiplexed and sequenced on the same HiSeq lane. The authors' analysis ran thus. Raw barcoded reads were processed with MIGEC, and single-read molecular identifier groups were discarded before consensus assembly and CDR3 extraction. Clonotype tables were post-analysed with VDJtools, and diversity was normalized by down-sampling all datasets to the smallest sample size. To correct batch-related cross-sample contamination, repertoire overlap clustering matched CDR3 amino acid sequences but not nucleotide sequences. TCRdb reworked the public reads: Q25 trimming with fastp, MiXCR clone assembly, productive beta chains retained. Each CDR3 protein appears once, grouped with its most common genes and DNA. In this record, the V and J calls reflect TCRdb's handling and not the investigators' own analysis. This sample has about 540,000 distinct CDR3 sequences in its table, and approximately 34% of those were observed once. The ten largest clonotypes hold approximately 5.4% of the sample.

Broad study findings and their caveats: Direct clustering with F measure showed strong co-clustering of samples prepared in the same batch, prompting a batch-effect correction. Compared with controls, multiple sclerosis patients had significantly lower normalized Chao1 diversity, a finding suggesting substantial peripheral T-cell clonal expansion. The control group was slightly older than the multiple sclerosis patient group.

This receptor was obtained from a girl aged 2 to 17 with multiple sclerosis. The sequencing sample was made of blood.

In nucleotide form, the sequence is TGCGCCAGCAGCCAAGATCTTGGGAACCGGAGGCAAGAGACCCAGTACTTC. This sequence encodes CASSQDLGNRRQETQYF. The chain couples TRBV4-1 to TRBJ2-5; the D gene is perhaps TRBD2, on 5 matching bases. The CDR3, from cysteine to phenylalanine, totals 17 residues. Just CDR3 DNA is preserved here, 51 bases in frame from base 1. Cut back by 0 bases and 2 bases, the V and J ends lie 16 bases apart. The germline V gene specifies MGHRA as CDR1 and YSYEKL as CDR2.